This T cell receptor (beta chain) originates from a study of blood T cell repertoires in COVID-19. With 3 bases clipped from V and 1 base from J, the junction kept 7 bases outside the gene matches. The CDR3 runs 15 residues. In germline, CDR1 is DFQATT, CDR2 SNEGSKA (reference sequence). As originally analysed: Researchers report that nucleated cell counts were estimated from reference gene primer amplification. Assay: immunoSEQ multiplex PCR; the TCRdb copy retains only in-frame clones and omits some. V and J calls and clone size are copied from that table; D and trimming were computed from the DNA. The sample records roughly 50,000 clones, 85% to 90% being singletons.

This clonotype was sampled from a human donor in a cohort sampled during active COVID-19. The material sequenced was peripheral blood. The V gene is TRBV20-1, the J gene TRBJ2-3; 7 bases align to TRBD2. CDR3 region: CSASMREYGTDTQYF. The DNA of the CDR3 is TGCAGTGCTAGTATGCGGGAGTACGGCACAGATACGCAGTATTTT.